This TCR beta chain derives from a study of shared clonotypes between healthy human individuals. The CDR3 length is 14 residues. The germline V and J ends were trimmed by 0 bases and 3 bases, with 9 bases remaining between them. Germline V gene sequence: CDR1 KGHSH, CDR2 LQKENI. A word on this clone: Its antigen remains unidentified.

Study-wide points: The represented genetic and exposure-history diversity was limited by the small number of donors. Clonotype sharing across donors was expected to vary with sequencing depth.

Sequenced by immunoSEQ multiplex PCR; TCRdb stores in-frame clones only, minus some. The sample records approximately 1,000,000 clones, around 82% being singletons. This TCR derives from a young man in good health. Some clones in this sample may be carry-over from other donors' samples. The gene calls are TRBV18 and TRBJ2-7; D is undetermined. Sample: memory CD4+ T cells from PBMCs. Indicated subset: CD45RA-negative fraction. CDR3 in DNA: TGTGCCAGCTCACCACCAGAAAGAATCTACGAGCAGTACTTC. Residues: CASSPPERIYEQYF.